This T cell receptor beta chain came from a study of breast tumors, draining lymph nodes, adjacent tissues. Trimming removed 3 bases at V and 4 bases at J, with 17 bases between. The germline V gene has CDR1 MDHEN and CDR2 SYDVKM. The CDR3 runs 16 residues. TCRdb independently ran MiXCR on the multiplex PCR reads; one entry per CDR3 protein. The data show about 170,000 distinct CDR3 sequences, with around 35% seen just once and about 3.7% held by the top ten. Points on this clonotype: This may be a read error, as it is one base from a much larger clone. The conserved closing phenylalanine or tryptophan is absent in this CDR3, likely reflecting a read error.

Samples came from axillary lymph nodes draining the breast cancer. The V gene is TRBV28, the J gene TRBJ2-3, with D tentatively TRBD2 (5 bases). Sequencing input: axillary lymph node tissue. The receptor comes from a female donor with breast cancer. Some clones in this sample may be carry-over from other donors' samples. The CDR3 protein is CASSLRPGRISDTQYS. The CDR3 coding sequence is TGTGCCAGCAGTTTGAGGCCGGGAAGAATATCAGATACGCAGTATTCT.